Below, 28 T cell receptor beta chains from the same sample are listed, as sequenced in a study of T cell responses to AZD1222 COVID-19 vaccine. The table came from immunoSEQ multiplex PCR; TCRdb's copy has only in-frame clones and leaves some out. The table lists roughly 87,000 clones, roughly 90% of them singletons. The sample was peripheral blood, taken 28 days after the second AZD1222 dose. These receptors originate from an adult who received the AZD1222 COVID-19 vaccine.

The rearrangement uses TRBV7-2 and TRBJ2-3, with D possibly TRBD1 on 5 matching bases. V shed 5 bases and J shed 0 bases, with 12 bases lying between them. Germline CDR1 reads SGHTA; CDR2 reads FQGNSA. This CDR3 comprises 15 residues. The CDR3 is CASSPRPGSTDTQYF. The CDR3 DNA follows: TGTGCCAGCAGCCCCCGCCCAGGGAGCACAGATACGCAGTATTTT.

This clone was counted a few times. The chain is built from TRBV4-2 and TRBJ2-2, with 7 nucleotides matching TRBD2. The CDR3 sequence is 14 residues long. Germline CDR1 is LGHNA and CDR2 is YNFKEQ. V was pared by 7 bases and J by 3 bases, with 5 bases of the junction left unmatched. CDR3 in DNA: TGTGCCAGCAAGGGACGGGGGGACACCGGGGAGCTGTTTTTT. This encodes CASKGRGDTGELFF.

The chain is built from TRBV7-2 and TRBJ2-3; TRBD2 matches at 15 bases. The germline V gene has CDR1 SGHTA and CDR2 FQGNSA. V trimming: 5 bases; J trimming: 7 bases; junction bases outside the gene matches: 4. The CDR3 is made up of 15 amino acids. CDR3 in amino acids: CASSPGLAGGHTQYF. CDR3 in DNA: TGTGCCAGCAGCCCGGGACTAGCGGGAGGCCATACGCAGTATTTT.

The chain recombines TRBV4-3 with TRBJ1-5, with D tentatively TRBD1 (5 bases). Germline CDR1 LGHNA, CDR2 YSLEER. The CDR3 is 15 residues long. Trimming cost V 0 bases and J 2 bases, with 8 bases left between them. CDR3 bases: TGCGCCAGCAGCCAAGATTGGGACGGCAATCAGCCCCAGCATTTT. This sequence encodes CASSQDWDGNQPQHF.

J is TRBJ1-4 and V is TRBV7-9; TRBD1 agrees at 10 bases. Per germline, CDR1 SEHNR and CDR2 FQNEAQ (reference sequence). V lost 5 bases and J lost 5; bases outside the gene matches: 11. The CDR3 loop spans 17 amino acids. The CDR3 loop is CASSNKGQGIVNEKLFF. For the CDR3, the DNA is TGTGCCAGCAGCAACAAGGGACAGGGGATTGTGAATGAAAAACTGTTTTTT.

This rearrangement joins TRBV13 to TRBJ2-1; no reliable D call. V was cut by 5 bases and J by 7 bases, with 6 bases left in between. There are 11 residues in the CDR3. Germline CDR1 is PRHDT and CDR2 is FYEKMQ (reference sequence). The chain's CDR3 is CASSRKNEQFF. The CDR3 DNA follows: TGTGCCAGCAGCCGTAAGAATGAGCAGTTCTTC.

This clone was detected only a few times. J is TRBJ2-5 and V is TRBV5-5; D ambiguous. The CDR3 sequence is 13 residues long. In germline, CDR1 is SGHKS, CDR2 YYEKEE (reference sequence). Trimming removed 3 bases from V and 5 bases from J, with 11 bases in between. The CDR3 bases are TGTGCCAGCAGCTCGAACCACTTGGAGACCCAGTACTTC. Its translation is CASSSNHLETQYF. The complete variable domain, with remaining parts taken from reference TRBV5-5 and TRBJ2-5, reads DAGVTQSPTHLIKTRGQQVTLRCSPISGHKSVSWYQQVLGQGPQFIFQYYEKEERGRGNFPDRFSARQFPNYSSELNVNALLLGDSALYLCASSSNHLETQYFGPGTRLLVL.

The V call is TRBV5-1, the J call TRBJ2-7; 9 bases match TRBD2. V lost 2 bases to trimming and J lost 2 bases; unmatched junction nucleotides: 5. This CDR3 region has 15 residues. Germline loops: CDR1 SGHRS, CDR2 YFSETQ. The CDR3 sequence is CASSFSGSGTYEQYF. DNA of the CDR3: TGCGCCAGCAGCTTTAGCGGGAGTGGCACCTACGAGCAGTACTTC.

The chain couples TRBV6-5 to TRBJ2-3; tentative D call: TRBD1 (5 bases). V lost 11 bases and J lost 0, with 18 bases in between. The CDR3 is made up of 15 amino acids. CDR1 is MNHEY and CDR2 is SVGAGI in the germline V gene. The CDR3 region has the DNA TGTGCCTCAGCTGTGGGGCCAACTAGCACAGATACGCAGTATTTT. Protein product: CASAVGPTSTDTQYF.

The chain combines TRBV27 with TRBJ1-1; D uncertain. The CDR3 runs to 14 residues. Germline CDR1 MNHEY, CDR2 SMNVEV (reference sequence). The germline V and J ends were trimmed by 0 bases and 1 base, with 6 bases remaining between them. CDR3 sequence reads: CASSLSAGNTEAFF. In DNA, the CDR3 is TGTGCCAGCAGTTTATCGGCAGGGAACACTGAAGCTTTCTTT.

CDR3 in amino acids: CASSQDLQRANTGELFF. In nucleotides, the CDR3 is TGCGCCAGCAGCCAAGATCTCCAGCGAGCGAACACCGGGGAGCTGTTTTTT. This chain connects TRBV4-3 to TRBJ2-2; D is unclear. CDR1 LGHNA and CDR2 YSLEER come from the germline V gene. The ends were cut back, 0 bases at V and 0 bases at J, with 11 bases in the middle. This CDR3 spans 17 amino acids.

V and J are TRBV4-2 and TRBJ2-1, with 7 bases identical to TRBD1. V lost 0 bases to trimming and J lost 0 bases; unmatched junction nucleotides: 8. The germline V gene has CDR1 LGHNA and CDR2 YNFKEQ. The CDR3 runs to 18 residues. CDR3 residues: CASSQEVGGWGSYNEQFF. CDR3 in DNA: TGTGCCAGCAGCCAAGAGGTAGGGGGCTGGGGCTCCTACAATGAGCAGTTCTTC.

The chain employs TRBV12-2 and TRBJ2-1; the D call of TRBD2 is as the table states it, not checked on the DNA. TRBV12-2 corresponds to a pseudogene. CDR3 length: 16 amino acids. CDR3: CASRLVRSGLYNEQFF. CDR3 bases: TGTGCAAGTCGCTTAGTCCGGTCCGGTCTCTACAATGAGCAGTTCTTC.

The V gene is TRBV28, the J gene TRBJ2-1; perhaps D is TRBD1 or TRBD2 (7 bases each). Germline CDR1 is MDHEN and CDR2 is SYDVKM. The length of the CDR3 is 13 residues. V lost 3 bases and J lost 8, with 11 bases in between. The CDR3 sequence is CASSLTGRDEQFF. Written as DNA, the CDR3 is TGTGCCAGCAGTTTGACAGGGAGGGATGAGCAGTTCTTC.

The J gene is TRBJ1-4, the V gene TRBV5-4; TRBD1 matches 8 bases. J was trimmed by 1 base and V by 4 bases; bases with no gene match: 3. Germline V lookup: CDR1 SGHNT, CDR2 YYREEE (reference sequence). The CDR3 extends over 15 amino acids. CDR3 nucleotides: TGTGCCAGCAGCGCTGACAGGGGAACTAATGAAAAACTGTTTTTT. Amino acid sequence: CASSADRGTNEKLFF.

This rearrangement joins TRBV6-2 or TRBV6-3 to TRBJ1-2; 7 positions agree with TRBD1. The CDR3 totals 14 residues. From germline, CDR1 is MNHEY and CDR2 SVGEGT. V was clipped by 5 bases and J by 2 bases; unmatched bases: 5. The CDR3 is CASSRQGKNYGYTF. The CDR3 nucleotides are TGTGCCAGCAGTCGACAGGGTAAAAACTATGGCTACACCTTC.

CDR3 sequence reads: CASSPGVGGRRGYEQYF. The CDR3 DNA reads as TGCGCCAGCAGCCCAGGCGTAGGCGGGAGGCGCGGCTACGAGCAGTACTTC. The chain employs TRBV4-1 and TRBJ2-7; 8 bases agree with TRBD2. Looked up from germline, CDR1 is MGHRA and CDR2 is YSYEKL. The junction had 14 bases not matched to a gene; V was cut back by 4 bases and J by 3 bases. CDR3 size: 17 residues.

The chain carries TRBV19 and TRBJ2-1, with D perhaps matching TRBD1 (6 bases). This CDR3 region has 15 residues. Germline V CDR1 and CDR2: LNHDA, SQIVND (reference sequence). V dropped 5 bases and J dropped 7 bases, with 18 bases sitting between them. The CDR3 loop reads CASSPGTSTVNEQFF. Here the CDR3 DNA reads TGTGCCAGTAGTCCAGGGACATCAACTGTGAATGAGCAGTTCTTC. Variable domain in full (rest from reference TRBV19 and TRBJ2-1): DGGITQSPKYLFRKEGQNVTLSCEQNLNHDAMYWYRQDPGQGLRLIYYSQIVNDFQKGDIAEGYSVSREKKESFPLTVTSAQKNPTAFYLCASSPGTSTVNEQFFGPGTRLTVL.

This clone was detected only a few times. V usage is TRBV7-2 and J usage is TRBJ2-7; 12 bases are shared with TRBD1. Trimming took 3 bases from V and 7 from J; bases not matched to a gene: 13. This CDR3 spans 17 amino acids. The germline gives CDR1 SGHTA, CDR2 FQGNSA. The CDR3: CASSFAGQGAPLREQYF. CDR3 DNA: TGTGCCAGCAGCTTTGCGGGACAGGGGGCGCCCCTACGGGAGCAGTACTTC.

The chain carries TRBV5-1 and TRBJ2-1; 10 nucleotides match TRBD2. Looked up from germline, CDR1 is SGHRS and CDR2 is YFSETQ. Trimming removed 4 bases from V and 3 bases from J; junction bases left unmatched: 10. The CDR3 runs to 17 residues. The CDR3 loop reads CASSITSGERDYNEQFF. CDR3 nucleotides: TGCGCCAGCAGCATAACTAGCGGGGAAAGAGACTACAATGAGCAGTTCTTC.

The chain carries TRBV5-1 and TRBJ1-1; weak D call: TRBD1 (5 bases). In germline, CDR1 is SGHRS, CDR2 YFSETQ. The CDR3 runs to 17 residues. The V and J ends lost 3 bases and 1 base respectively, with 19 bases between them. CDR3 residues: CASSSGATSTQNTEAFF. CDR3 sequence (DNA): TGCGCCAGCAGCTCTGGGGCCACTTCAACACAGAACACTGAAGCTTTCTTT. Full variable domain (rest looked up from reference TRBV5-1 and TRBJ1-1): KAGVTQTPRYLIKTRGQQVTLSCSPISGHRSVSWYQQTPGQGLQFLFEYFSETQRNKGNFPGRFSGRQFSNSRSEMNVSTLELGDSALYLCASSSGATSTQNTEAFFGQGTRLTVV.

V gene TRBV15 combines with J gene TRBJ1-5; D is uncertain. Per the germline V gene, CDR1 is LNHNV and CDR2 is YYDKDF (reference sequence). V gave up 1 base and J gave up 3 bases, with 10 bases separating them. This CDR3 is built from 15 residues. CDR3 residues: CATSRGGDLNQPQHF. The CDR3 coding sequence is TGTGCCACCAGCAGAGGAGGTGACCTCAATCAGCCCCAGCATTTT.

This chain joins TRBV7-9 and TRBJ2-5; D tentatively reads TRBD1 or TRBD2 (5 bases each). Germline V gives CDR1 SEHNR, CDR2 FQNEAQ (reference sequence). V was cut by 1 base and J by 1 base, with 10 bases left in between. The CDR3 consists of 15 residues. CDR3 coding DNA: TGTGCCAGCAGCTTAGGTGCAGGGAGCCAAGAGACCCAGTACTTC. It is translated as CASSLGAGSQETQYF.

This chain links TRBV18 with TRBJ2-4, with D perhaps TRBD1 (5 bases). V was shortened by 4 bases and J by 7 bases, with 14 bases between the two germline ends. The CDR3 is 14 residues long. From germline, CDR1 is KGHSH and CDR2 LQKENI. CDR3 DNA sequence: TGTGCCAGCTCACAAGACAGTTCTGGGAACATTCAGTACTTC. Encoded protein: CASSQDSSGNIQYF. Complete variable domain (other parts from reference TRBV18 and TRBJ2-4): NAGVMQNPRHLVRRRGQEARLRCSPMKGHSHVYWYRQLPEEGLKFMVYLQKENIIDESGMPKERFSAEFPKEGPSILRIQQVVRGDSAAYFCASSQDSSGNIQYFGAGTRLSVL.

The chain employs TRBV18 and TRBJ2-1; 12 positions agree with TRBD2. After removal of 1 base from V and 4 bases from J, the junction contained 5 bases not matched to a gene. The CDR3 loop spans 17 amino acids. Germline V CDR1 and CDR2: KGHSH, LQKENI. The CDR3 nucleotides read TGTGCCAGCTCACCACTCCCTAGCGGGAGGGTTTACAATGAGCAGTTCTTC. It yields the protein CASSPLPSGRVYNEQFF.

The genes are TRBV11-2 and TRBJ2-3; 7 bases fit TRBD1. From germline, CDR1 is SGHAT and CDR2 FQNNGV. V trimming: 5 bases; J trimming: 1 base; junction bases outside the gene matches: 9. CDR3 length: 16 residues. The CDR3 bases are TGTGCCAGCAGCCCCCATGGCACAGGGGGCACAGATACGCAGTATTTT. Translating gives CASSPHGTGGTDTQYF.

This clone has just one count. V and J are TRBV4-3 and TRBJ2-7; the D gene is possibly TRBD2 (6 bases). CDR1 and CDR2 from the germline V gene are LGHNA and YSLEER. Trimming removed 0 bases from V and 0 bases from J, with 18 bases in between. The CDR3 sequence is 18 residues long. Written as DNA, the CDR3 is TGCGCCAGCAGCCAAGAATTTTCAAGCGGGCGCAGCTCCTACGAGCAGTACTTC. This gives the protein CASSQEFSSGRSSYEQYF.

This chain connects TRBV5-1 to TRBJ1-4; the D is unclear. The CDR3 contains 13 residues. Germline CDR1 reads SGHRS; CDR2 reads YFSETQ. V was pared by 3 bases and J by 6 bases, with 9 bases between. DNA for the CDR3: TGCGCCAGCAGCTCACCCGGGTATGAAAAACTGTTTTTT. Translating it yields CASSSPGYEKLFF.